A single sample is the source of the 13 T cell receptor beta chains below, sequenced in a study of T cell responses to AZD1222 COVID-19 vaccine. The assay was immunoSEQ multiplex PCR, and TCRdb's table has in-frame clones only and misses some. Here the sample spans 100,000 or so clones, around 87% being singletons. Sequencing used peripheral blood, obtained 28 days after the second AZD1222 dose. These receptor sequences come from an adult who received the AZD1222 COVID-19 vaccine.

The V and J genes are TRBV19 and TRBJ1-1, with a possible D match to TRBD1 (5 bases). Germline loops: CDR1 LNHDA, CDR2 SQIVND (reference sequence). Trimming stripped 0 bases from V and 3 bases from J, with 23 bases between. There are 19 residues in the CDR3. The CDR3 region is CASSIDPRPRGWGYTEAFF. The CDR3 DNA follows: TGTGCCAGTAGTATAGATCCAAGACCGAGGGGATGGGGTTACACTGAAGCTTTCTTT.

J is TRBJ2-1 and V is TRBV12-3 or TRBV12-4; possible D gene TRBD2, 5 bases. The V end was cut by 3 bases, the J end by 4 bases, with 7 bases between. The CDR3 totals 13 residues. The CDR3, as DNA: TGTGCCAGCAGTTTTTCGGGATACAATGAGCAGTTCTTC. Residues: CASSFSGYNEQFF.

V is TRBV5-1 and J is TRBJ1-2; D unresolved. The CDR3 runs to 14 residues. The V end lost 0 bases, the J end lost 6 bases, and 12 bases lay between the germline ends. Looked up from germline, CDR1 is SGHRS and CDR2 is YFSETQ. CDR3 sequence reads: CASSLAASGDGYTF. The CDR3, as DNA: TGCGCCAGCAGCTTGGCCGCGTCAGGCGATGGCTACACCTTC.

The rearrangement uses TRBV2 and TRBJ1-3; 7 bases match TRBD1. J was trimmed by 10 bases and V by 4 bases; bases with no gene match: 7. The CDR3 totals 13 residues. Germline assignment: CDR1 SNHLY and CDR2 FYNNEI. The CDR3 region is CASSGQGPGTIYF. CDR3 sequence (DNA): TGTGCCAGCAGTGGACAGGGACCTGGGACCATATATTTT. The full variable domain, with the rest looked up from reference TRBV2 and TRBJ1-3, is EPEVTQTPSHQVTQMGQEVILRCVPISNHLYFYWYRQILGQKVEFLVSFYNNEISEKSEIFDDQFSVERPDGSNFTLKIRSTKLEDSAMYFCASSGQGPGTIYFGEGSWLTVV.

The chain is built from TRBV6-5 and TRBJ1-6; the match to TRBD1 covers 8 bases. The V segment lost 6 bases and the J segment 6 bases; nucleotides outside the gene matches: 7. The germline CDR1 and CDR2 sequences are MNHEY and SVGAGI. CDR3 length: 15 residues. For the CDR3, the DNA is TGTGCCAGCAGCTCCGCGGGACAGGTTAATTCACCCCTCCACTTT. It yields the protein CASSSAGQVNSPLHF.

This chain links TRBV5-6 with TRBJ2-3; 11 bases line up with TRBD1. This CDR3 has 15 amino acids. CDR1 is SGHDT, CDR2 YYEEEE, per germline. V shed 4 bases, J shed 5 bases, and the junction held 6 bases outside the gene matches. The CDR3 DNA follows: TGTGCCAGCAGCCAAGGACAGGGGGCTGGAGATACGCAGTATTTT. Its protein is CASSQGQGAGDTQYF.

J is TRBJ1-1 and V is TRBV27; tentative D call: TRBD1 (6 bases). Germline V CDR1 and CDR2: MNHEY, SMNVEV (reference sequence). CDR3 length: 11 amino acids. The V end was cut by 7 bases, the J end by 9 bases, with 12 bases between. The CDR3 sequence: CASTGTLQAFF. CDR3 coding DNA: TGTGCCAGCACAGGGACACTTCAAGCTTTCTTT.

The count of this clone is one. The CDR3 here is CASSLRDRLAYNEQFF. The CDR3 region has the DNA TGCGCCAGCAGCTTAAGGGACAGACTAGCCTACAATGAGCAGTTCTTC. The chain joins TRBV5-1 to TRBJ2-1, with D perhaps matching TRBD1 (7 bases). The CDR3 extends over 16 amino acids. The germline CDR1 and CDR2 sequences are SGHRS and YFSETQ. V was clipped by 2 bases and J by 2 bases, with 14 bases between them.

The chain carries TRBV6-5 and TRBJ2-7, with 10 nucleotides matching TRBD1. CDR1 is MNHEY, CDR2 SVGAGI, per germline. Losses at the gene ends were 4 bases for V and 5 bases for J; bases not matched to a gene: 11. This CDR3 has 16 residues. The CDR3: CASSFLGGTGVNEQYF. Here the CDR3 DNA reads TGTGCCAGCAGTTTCCTCGGCGGGACAGGGGTTAACGAGCAGTACTTC.

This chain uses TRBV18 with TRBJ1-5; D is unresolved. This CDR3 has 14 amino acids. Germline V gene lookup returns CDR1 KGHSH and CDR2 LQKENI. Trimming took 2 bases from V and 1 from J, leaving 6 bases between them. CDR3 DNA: TGTGCCAGCTCACCAAGTTCGAGCAATCAGCCCCAGCATTTT. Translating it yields CASSPSSSNQPQHF.

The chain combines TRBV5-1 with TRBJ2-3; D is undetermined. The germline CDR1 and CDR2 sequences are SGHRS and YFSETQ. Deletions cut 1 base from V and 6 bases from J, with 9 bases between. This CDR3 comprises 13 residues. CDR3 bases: TGCGCCAGCAGCTTGCGTATGGGGGATACGCAGTATTTT. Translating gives CASSLRMGDTQYF.

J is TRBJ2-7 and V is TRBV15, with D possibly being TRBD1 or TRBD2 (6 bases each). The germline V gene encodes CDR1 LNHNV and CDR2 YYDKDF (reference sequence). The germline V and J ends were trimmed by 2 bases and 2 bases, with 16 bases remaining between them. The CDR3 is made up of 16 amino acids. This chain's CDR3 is CATSRSTGGTTYEQYF. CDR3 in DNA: TGTGCCACCAGCAGATCAACCGGAGGGACAACCTACGAGCAGTACTTC.

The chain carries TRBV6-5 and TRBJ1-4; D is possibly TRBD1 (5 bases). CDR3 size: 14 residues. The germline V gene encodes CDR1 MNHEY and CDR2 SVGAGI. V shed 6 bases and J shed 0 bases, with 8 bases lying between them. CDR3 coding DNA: TGTGCCAGCAGACAGACAGCAACTAATGAAAAACTGTTTTTT. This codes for CASRQTATNEKLFF.